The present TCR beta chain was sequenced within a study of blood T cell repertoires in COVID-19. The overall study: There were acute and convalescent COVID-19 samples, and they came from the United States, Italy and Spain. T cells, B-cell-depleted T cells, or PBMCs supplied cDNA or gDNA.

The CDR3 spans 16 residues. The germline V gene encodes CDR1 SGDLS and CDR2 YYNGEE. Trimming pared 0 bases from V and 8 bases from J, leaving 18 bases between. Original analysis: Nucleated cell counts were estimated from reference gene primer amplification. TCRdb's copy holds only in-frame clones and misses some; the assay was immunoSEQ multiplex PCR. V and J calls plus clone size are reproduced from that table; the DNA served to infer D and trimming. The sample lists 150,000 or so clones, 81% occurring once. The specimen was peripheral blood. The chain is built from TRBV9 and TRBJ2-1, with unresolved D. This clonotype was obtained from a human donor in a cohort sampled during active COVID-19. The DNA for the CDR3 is TGTGCCAGCAGCGTAGGACCACACCAACCTGAGGATGAGCAGTTCTTC. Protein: CASSVGPHQPEDEQFF.